The entry below describes one T cell receptor beta chain. Its antigen is unidentified. V lost 0 bases, J lost 1 base, and 7 bases lay in between. The germline CDR1 and CDR2 sequences are SGDLS and YYNGEE. The CDR3 is 14 residues long. The data belong to a study of cytomegalovirus exposure and HLA in healthy donors. Study conclusions and caveats: Presence/absence analyses supposed approximately even sequencing depth among donors.

Each of the donors was a healthy bone marrow donor. The PCR made use of 60 Vbeta and 13 Jbeta primers. Clones were sequenced by immunoSEQ multiplex PCR, and TCRdb holds only the in-frame ones, with some missing. The data show 200,000 to 250,000 clones, approximately 81% seen once. What was sequenced was PBMCs. The source is a human donor in good health. This chain connects TRBV9 to TRBJ1-2; no clear D gene. The CDR3 coding sequence is TGTGCCAGCAGCGTAGACCTCGGTAACTATGGCTACACCTTC. Translation: CASSVDLGNYGYTF.